Following are 32 T cell receptor beta chains from one sample sequenced in a study of blood T cells in healthy people across ages. The use of a sample-barcoded 5' primer and a J-beta primer mix characterized a second PCR of about 7 to 12 cycles. TCRdb used MiXCR to reprocess the 5' RACE reads, holding one entry per CDR3 protein. The sample includes 1.5 million to 2 million distinct CDR3 sequences, about 30% seen only once; the top ten take around 7.7%. Source material: blood. The receptors were gathered from a woman between 25 and 40 years old in good health.

This clonotype came up once. V gene TRBV9 combines with J gene TRBJ1-3; no definite D call. V dropped 4 bases and J dropped 0 bases, with 14 bases sitting between them. This CDR3 is built from 16 residues. Germline-derived CDR1 and CDR2 are SGDLS and YYNGEE. The CDR3 reads CASSPVPMSSGNTIYF. Written as DNA, the CDR3 is TGTGCCAGCAGCCCGGTCCCCATGAGCTCTGGAAACACCATATATTTT. The variable domain in full, with the rest retrieved from reference TRBV9 and TRBJ1-3, is DSGVTQTPKHLITATGQRVTLRCSPRSGDLSVYWYQQSLDQGLQFLIQYYNGEERAKGNILERFSAQQFPDLHSELNLSSLELGDSALYFCASSPVPMSSGNTIYFGEGSWLTVV.

This chain links TRBV20-1 with TRBJ2-1, with D possibly matching TRBD2 (6 bases). The DNA end is more similar to TRBJ2-7, so the J call may be wrong. The CDR3 has 16 amino acids. Germline values: CDR1 DFQATT, CDR2 SNEGSKA (reference sequence). CDR3 region: CSATEWPGVLYNEQYF. Written as DNA, the CDR3 is TGCAGTGCCACAGAGTGGCCGGGGGTCCTCTACAATGAGCAGTACTTC.

This clonotype was counted only a few times. The CDR3 sequence is CASSDRAASPLHF. The CDR3 nucleotides are TGTGCCAGCTCGGACAGGGCGGCTTCACCCCTCCACTTT. The gene calls are TRBV12-3 or TRBV12-4 and TRBJ1-6, with 8 bases aligning to TRBD1. V shed 8 bases and J 9 bases; nucleotides not matched to a gene: 6. This CDR3 comprises 13 residues.

The chain combines TRBV12-3 or TRBV12-4 with TRBJ1-1; 7 bases are shared with TRBD1. V lost 6 bases to trimming and J lost 4 bases; unmatched junction nucleotides: 11. This CDR3 contains 15 residues. This CDR3 reads CASRHGSGTATEAFF. CDR3 nucleotides: TGTGCCAGCAGGCACGGATCCGGGACAGCCACTGAAGCTTTCTTT.

The chain joins TRBV12-3 or TRBV12-4 to TRBJ2-5, with TRBD1 as a possible D gene (5 bases). The tail of the sequence fits TRBJ2-1 better, so the J call may be wrong. The CDR3 covers 13 residues. DNA for the CDR3: TGTGCCAGCAGTTTAGACGGACAAGAGACCCAGTTCTTC. This encodes CASSLDGQETQFF.

V usage is TRBV6-6 and J usage is TRBJ2-3; 10 bases map to TRBD2. Trimming cost V 3 bases and J 2 bases; bases outside gene matches: 5. The length of the CDR3 is 16 residues. Germline CDR1 MNHNY, CDR2 SVGAGI (reference sequence). CDR3 protein: CASSYSTSGFTDTQYF. DNA for the CDR3: TGTGCCAGCAGTTATTCGACTAGCGGGTTCACAGATACGCAGTATTTT.

This clonotype has a count of ten or more. This chain joins TRBV5-1 and TRBJ2-7, with TRBD2 identical over 9 bases. The V gene end was trimmed by 0 bases and the J gene end by 2 bases; junction bases not matched to a gene: 3. The CDR3 has 15 residues. Per germline, CDR1 SGHRS and CDR2 YFSETQ. The CDR3 is CASSLAAGGPYEQYF. In DNA form, the CDR3 reads TGCGCCAGCAGCTTGGCGGCGGGGGGGCCCTACGAGCAGTACTTC.

To note about this clonotype: This may come from a read error, since a much larger clone is one base off. The chain links TRBV7-2 to TRBJ2-1, with 9 bases identical to TRBD2. The CDR3 sequence is 15 residues long. Trimming took 4 bases from V and 10 from J; bases not matched to a gene: 11. The germline CDR1 and CDR2 sequences are SGHTA and FQGNSA. Here the CDR3 reads CASSSSGDPSLEQFF. CDR3 DNA sequence: TGTGCCAGCAGCTCTAGCGGGGACCCCTCTCTGGAGCAGTTCTTC.

This chain connects TRBV15 to TRBJ1-1, with TRBD1 matching 7 bases. Losses at the gene ends were 5 bases for V and 1 base for J; bases not matched to a gene: 10. This CDR3 is 16 amino acids long. CDR1 and CDR2 (germline): LNHNV, YYDKDF (reference sequence). This CDR3 is CATSGIPRGRNTEAFF. The CDR3, as DNA: TGTGCCACCAGCGGGATACCCAGGGGGAGGAACACTGAAGCTTTCTTT.

This clonotype has just a few counts. This chain links TRBV2 with TRBJ2-5, with 13 positions matching TRBD2. Germline V lookup: CDR1 SNHLY, CDR2 FYNNEI. The junction had 8 bases not matched to a gene; V was cut back by 2 bases and J by 5 bases. This CDR3 has 17 residues. For the CDR3, the DNA is TGTGCCAGCAGTGAAAGTACTAGCGGGGGGGCCCGGGAGACCCAGTACTTC. This sequence encodes CASSESTSGGARETQYF.

This clonotype was observed a handful of times. J is TRBJ2-3 and V is TRBV6-6, with unresolved D. The germline V gene encodes CDR1 MNHNY and CDR2 SVGAGI (reference sequence). The CDR3 is made up of 15 amino acids. V shed 0 bases and J shed 5 bases, with 12 bases lying between them. CDR3 in DNA: TGTGCCAGCAGTTACTCGATGACTGCACAAGATACGCAGTATTTT. This translates into CASSYSMTAQDTQYF.

The chain recombines TRBV10-3 with TRBJ1-2; D perhaps matches TRBD1 (5 bases). The CDR3 loop spans 14 amino acids. V was trimmed by 3 bases and J by 6 bases, leaving 14 bases between them. In germline, CDR1 is ENHRY, CDR2 SYGVKD. CDR3 loop: CAISDSVDIHGYTF. Written as DNA, the CDR3 is TGTGCCATCAGTGACTCCGTGGACATTCATGGCTACACCTTC.

This chain connects TRBV2 to TRBJ2-3; no reliable D call. Germline V gene data show CDR1 as SNHLY and CDR2 as FYNNEI. Trimming took 4 bases from V and 4 from J, leaving 15 bases between them. The CDR3 totals 15 residues. CDR3 sequence: CASSASLGWADTQYF. CDR3 nucleotide sequence: TGTGCCAGCAGTGCCTCTCTTGGTTGGGCAGATACGCAGTATTTT. Complete variable domain (other parts from reference TRBV2 and TRBJ2-3): EPEVTQTPSHQVTQMGQEVILRCVPISNHLYFYWYRQILGQKVEFLVSFYNNEISEKSEIFDDQFSVERPDGSNFTLKIRSTKLEDSAMYFCASSASLGWADTQYFGPGTRLTVL.

A note on this clonotype: Its ends do not fully match the called genes, so a read error is possible. V gene TRBV2 combines with J gene TRBJ1-4; possibly TRBD1 for D (6 bases). Germline CDR1 is SNHLY and CDR2 is FYNNEI. The CDR3 runs to 13 residues. The CDR3 coding sequence is TGTGCCAGCACCAGGGGAGCTAATGAAAAACGGTTTTTT. Translating gives CASTRGANEKRFF.

The rearrangement uses TRBV12-3 or TRBV12-4 and TRBJ2-3, with TRBD2 identical over 9 bases. The CDR3 extends over 14 amino acids. V was pared by 10 bases and J by 4 bases, with 9 bases of the junction left unmatched. Written as DNA, the CDR3 is TGTGCCACAAAAAAGGCGGGAGGGCCAGATACGCAGTATTTT. Protein product: CATKKAGGPDTQYF.

The V and J genes are TRBV10-3 and TRBJ2-3; 9 bases are a match to TRBD1. Germline assignment: CDR1 ENHRY and CDR2 SYGVKD. This CDR3 region has 14 residues. With V trimmed by 6 bases and J by 6 bases, 7 bases remained unmatched. This chain's CDR3 is CAISLSTGGDTQYF. CDR3 bases: TGTGCCATCAGCTTATCGACAGGGGGTGATACGCAGTATTTT.

V and J are TRBV6-2 or TRBV6-3 and TRBJ2-1; 13 bases line up with TRBD2. CDR1 MNHEY and CDR2 SVGEGT come from the germline V gene. The CDR3 contains 15 residues. Losses at the gene ends were 5 bases for V and 10 bases for J; bases not matched to a gene: 8. The chain's CDR3 is CASSPGLAGAHEQFF. CDR3 DNA sequence: TGTGCCAGCAGTCCCGGACTAGCGGGAGCCCACGAGCAGTTCTTC.

The rearrangement links TRBV19 to TRBJ1-1; D ambiguous. CDR1 is LNHDA, CDR2 SQIVND, per germline (reference sequence). The CDR3 consists of 11 residues. Trimming removed 7 bases from V and 7 bases from J, with 10 bases in between. CDR3 coding DNA: TGTGCCAGTATCTCCGGGATTGAAGCTTTCTTT. Its protein product is CASISGIEAFF.

This sequence joins TRBV20-1 and TRBJ2-7, with 8 bases matching TRBD2. There are 17 residues in the CDR3. CDR1 is DFQATT and CDR2 is SNEGSKA in the germline V gene (reference sequence). Trimming cost V 0 bases and J 2 bases; bases outside gene matches: 12. The CDR3 DNA reads as TGCAGTGCTAGAGATGTGCTAGCGGGCGAGGTCCCCTACGAGCAGTACTTC. Encoded protein: CSARDVLAGEVPYEQYF.

As concerns this clonotype: A much larger clone is a single base away; this may be a read error. The J gene is TRBJ2-1, the V gene TRBV5-1, with 11 bases lining up with TRBD2. Germline V gene lookup returns CDR1 SGHRS and CDR2 YFSETQ. The CDR3 contains 18 residues. The V segment lost 4 bases and the J segment 13 bases; nucleotides outside the gene matches: 22. CDR3 in DNA: TGCGCCAGCAGCCAAAATCCCTCTAGCGGGGGGTTCCAAGAGACCCAGTTCTTC. Translation: CASSQNPSSGGFQETQFF.

In its sample, this clonotype was seen a few times. V and J are TRBV7-2 and TRBJ2-7; 8 bases line up with TRBD2. J was trimmed by 4 bases and V by 5 bases; bases with no gene match: 10. Per germline, CDR1 SGHTA and CDR2 FQGNSA. The CDR3 sequence is 15 residues long. The CDR3 protein is CASSRPPAGGYEQYF. The CDR3 DNA is TGTGCCAGCAGCCGCCCTCCGGCGGGGGGATACGAGCAGTACTTC.

The chain is built from TRBV25-1 and TRBJ2-3; D is possibly TRBD2 (5 bases). V was pared by 3 bases and J by 7 bases, with 8 bases between. In germline, CDR1 is MGHDK, CDR2 SYGVNS. The CDR3 length is 12 residues. The CDR3 spells CASSDSSYTQYF. The CDR3 region has the DNA TGTGCCAGCAGTGATTCTAGCTATACGCAGTATTTT.

The chain has TRBV9 and TRBJ1-4; D ambiguous. The CDR3 runs to 14 residues. CDR1 is SGDLS and CDR2 is YYNGEE in the germline V gene. Trimming took 3 bases from V and 8 from J, leaving 14 bases between them. The CDR3 spells CASSGNGPGEKLFF. DNA for the CDR3: TGTGCCAGCAGCGGCAACGGCCCGGGCGAAAAACTGTTTTTT.

This clonotype has a handful of counts. This chain connects TRBV12-3 or TRBV12-4 to TRBJ2-4; D is tentatively TRBD1 or TRBD2 (6 bases each). The CDR3 loop spans 20 amino acids. Trimming took 2 bases from V and 1 from J, leaving 24 bases between them. The CDR3 bases are TGTGCCAGCAGTTTACCCCCCCTTCGAACAGGGAGGTTTGCCAAAAACATTCAGTACTTC. This sequence encodes CASSLPPLRTGRFAKNIQYF.

The V gene is TRBV20-1, the J gene TRBJ2-2; D remains unclear. Germline V gene lookup returns CDR1 DFQATT and CDR2 SNEGSKA (reference sequence). V was clipped by 3 bases and J by 4 bases, with 6 bases between them. There are 12 residues in the CDR3. DNA of the CDR3: TGCAGTGCTAGGGACGGCACCGGGGAGCTGTTTTTT. Translating it yields CSARDGTGELFF.

In its sample, this clonotype was seen a few times. The chain links TRBV5-1 to TRBJ1-1; 7 positions agree with TRBD1. The CDR3 totals 14 residues. Germline lookup yields CDR1 SGHRS and CDR2 YFSETQ. Trimming cost V 0 bases and J 5 bases; bases outside gene matches: 4. In DNA form, the CDR3 reads TGCGCCAGCAGCTTGGGGTCAGGGGGTACTGAAGCTTTCTTT. Translated: CASSLGSGGTEAFF.

This clonotype occurred many times. J is TRBJ2-1 and V is TRBV7-2, with 11 positions matching TRBD1. The length of the CDR3 is 15 residues. The germline gives CDR1 SGHTA, CDR2 FQGNSA. Germline trimming cut 1 base from V and 8 bases from J; bases unmatched to any gene: 4. The CDR3 here is CASSLGGTGGYEQFF. The CDR3 DNA is TGTGCCAGCAGCTTAGGAGGGACAGGGGGGTATGAGCAGTTCTTC.

The chain couples TRBV6-2 or TRBV6-3 to TRBJ2-1, with D unclear. Trimming removed 6 bases at V and 13 bases at J, with 22 bases between. This CDR3 contains 14 residues. Germline CDR1 is MNHEY and CDR2 is SVGEGT. The DNA of the CDR3 is TGTGCCAGCAGCCTACTCCCTCCTCAAGAGACCCAGTTCTTC. Its translation is CASSLLPPQETQFF.

This clonotype has more than one count but fewer than ten. This rearrangement joins TRBV29-1 to TRBJ1-1, with D possibly being TRBD1 (6 bases). Trimming took off 6 bases at V and 1 base at J, with 21 bases between the two ends. This CDR3 is 16 amino acids long. Germline V gene data show CDR1 as SQVTM and CDR2 as ANQGSEA. CDR3 amino acids: CSVAPRSGAGNTEAFF. The CDR3, as DNA: TGCAGCGTAGCCCCCCGGTCAGGGGCAGGGAACACTGAAGCTTTCTTT.

This clonotype was recorded a few times. The V call is TRBV11-2, the J call TRBJ2-2; D is uncertain. Germline lookup yields CDR1 SGHAT and CDR2 FQNNGV. The CDR3 consists of 15 residues. The V end lost 1 base, the J end lost 5 bases, and 11 bases lay between the germline ends. For the CDR3, the DNA is TGTGCCAGCAGCTTAGTTCAGGCCGCAACCGGGGAGCTGTTTTTT. It codes for CASSLVQAATGELFF.

This rearrangement joins TRBV4-3 to TRBJ2-7; 9 bases are a match to TRBD2. The J call is doubtful: the DNA matches TRBJ2-5 better. Germline values: CDR1 LGHNA, CDR2 YSLEER. This CDR3 is built from 15 residues. CDR3 DNA sequence: TGCGCCAGCAGCCAAGATGACACTAGCGGGGAGACCCAGTACTTC. This codes for CASSQDDTSGETQYF.

The chain is built from TRBV7-2 and TRBJ2-1; 8 positions match TRBD1. Germline CDR1 reads SGHTA; CDR2 reads FQGNSA. J was trimmed by 7 bases and V by 5 bases; bases with no gene match: 10. This CDR3 has 15 amino acids. The CDR3 region is CASSIRTGFVNEQFF. CDR3 DNA sequence: TGTGCCAGCAGCATACGGACAGGGTTTGTAAATGAGCAGTTCTTC. The variable domain in full, with the rest retrieved from reference TRBV7-2 and TRBJ2-1, is GAGVSQSPSNKVTEKGKDVELRCDPISGHTALYWYRQSLGQGLEFLIYFQGNSAPDKSGLPSDRFSAERTGGSVSTLTIQRTQQEDSAVYLCASSIRTGFVNEQFFGPGTRLTVL.